This TCR beta chain came from a study of blood T cell repertoires in COVID-19. Study-level background: The cDNA or gDNA used as material had been derived from T cells, B-cell-depleted T cells, or PBMCs.

This CDR3 is 15 amino acids long. Germline CDR1 and CDR2: MNHEY and SVGAGI. V gave up 6 bases and J gave up 4 bases; unmatched junction bases: 9. Resolution of symptoms, clearance, or two negative PCRs was present in recovered Cohort 3 donors. In the authors' workflow: It was from reference gene primer amplification that nucleated cell counts were estimated. TCRdb's copy holds only in-frame clones and misses some; the assay was immunoSEQ multiplex PCR. That table gives V, J and clone size, and the DNA gave D and trimming. Here the sample spans over 200,000 clones, 84% being singletons. The sequencing sample was made of PBMCs or T cells enriched from blood (not recorded which). The sequence derives from a man in his 60s who had recovered from COVID-19. The V and J genes are TRBV6-5 and TRBJ2-3; 8 nucleotides line up with TRBD1. The CDR3 here is CASRGQGTGADTQYF. In DNA, the CDR3 is TGTGCCAGCAGGGGACAAGGGACAGGCGCAGATACGCAGTATTTT.